One and the same sample provided the 7 T cell receptor beta chains below, sequenced in a study of identical twins. Using its own MiXCR run on the 5' RACE reads, TCRdb lists one record per CDR3 protein. This sample has around 470,000 distinct CDR3 sequences, with 14% found just once. These data were also reused for a study on yellow fever vaccine responses in identical twins.

The source material was CD4+ T cells sorted from blood. These receptors all come from a woman under 30 in good health.

The DNA for the CDR3 is TGTGCCAGCAGTTCCCAAGTGGATGACAGGATGGTGTTCTCCTACGAGCAGTACTTC. Amino acids: CASSSQVDDRMVFSYEQYF. This chain joins TRBV21-1 and TRBJ2-7; TRBD1 reflects the table's D call only, with no check against the DNA. TRBV21-1 is listed as a pseudogene. The CDR3 runs 19 residues.

This clonotype appeared a few times. CDR3 amino acids: CASSSLGGSDEQYF. CDR3 coding DNA: TGCGCCAGCAGCTCCCTGGGAGGGTCAGACGAGCAGTACTTC. The J gene is TRBJ2-7, the V gene TRBV5-1; 7 bases align to TRBD2. The germline V gene encodes CDR1 SGHRS and CDR2 YFSETQ. There are 14 residues in the CDR3. After removal of 3 bases from V and 5 bases from J, the junction contained 8 bases not matched to a gene.

The CDR3 nucleotides are TGTGCCAGCAGTTCGGGACTAGCGGGAGTTTTTGAGCAGTACTTC. As protein: CASSSGLAGVFEQYF. V usage is TRBV6-5 and J usage is TRBJ2-7; 14 positions agree with TRBD2. CDR1 and CDR2 from the germline V gene are MNHEY and SVGAGI. Unmatched junction bases numbered 6, after V lost 4 bases and J lost 7 bases. CDR3 length equals 15 residues.

The chain couples TRBV5-1 to TRBJ2-3; D may correspond to TRBD1 or TRBD2 (6 bases each). Trimming took 0 bases from V and 4 from J, leaving 12 bases between them. The CDR3 extends over 15 amino acids. Germline assignment: CDR1 SGHRS and CDR2 YFSETQ. The CDR3 DNA reads as TGCGCCAGCAGCTTGGGGGGGGCTGGGGCAGATACGCAGTATTTT. The encoded protein is CASSLGGAGADTQYF.

The chain couples TRBV25-1 to TRBJ2-7, with D perhaps matching TRBD1 or TRBD2 (5 bases each). This CDR3 comprises 15 residues. Trimming took 4 bases from V and 0 from J, leaving 13 bases between them. Per the germline V gene, CDR1 is MGHDK and CDR2 is SYGVNS. The CDR3 DNA reads TGTGCCAGCAGTGGAGGGGTCGTATCCTCCTACGAGCAGTACTTC. Translated, it gives CASSGGVVSSYEQYF.

This clonotype came up a few times. CDR3 bases: TGCAGTGCCGAGGGGAATGGCTACACCTTC. Its protein is CSAEGNGYTF. The chain is built from TRBV20-1 and TRBJ1-2, with D possibly matching TRBD1 (5 bases). The germline V and J ends were trimmed by 6 bases and 6 bases, with 8 bases remaining between them. Looked up from germline, CDR1 is DFQATT and CDR2 is SNEGSKA (reference sequence). The CDR3 extends over 10 amino acids.

J is TRBJ1-1 and V is TRBV3-1; D is undetermined. The germline V and J ends were trimmed by 0 bases and 5 bases, with 7 bases remaining between them. Germline assignment: CDR1 LGHDT and CDR2 YNNKEL (reference sequence). The CDR3 sequence is 13 residues long. The CDR3 reads CASSQDWGTEAFF. Here the CDR3 DNA reads TGTGCCAGCAGCCAAGATTGGGGTACTGAAGCTTTCTTT.